This TCR beta chain was captured by sequencing in a study of blood T cell repertoires in COVID-19. Enrolled through a virtual design, the participants were between about 18 and 100 years of age and came from under 25 US areas. The data were produced by immunoSEQ multiplex PCR, yet TCRdb's version contains in-frame clones alone and is incomplete. This sample carries some 350,000 clones, about 87% of them seen once, and the ten largest clones take approximately 5%. This CDR3 has 13 residues. CDR1 is SNHLY, CDR2 FYNNEI, per germline. The ends were cut back, 4 bases at V and 5 bases at J, with 11 bases in the middle.

Specimen: PBMCs or T cells enriched from blood (not recorded which). The V call is TRBV2, the J call TRBJ1-2, with a tentative D call TRBD1 (5 bases). The TCR comes from a woman between 25 and 40 years old who had recovered from COVID-19. The CDR3 sequence is CASSAGGSYGYTF. The CDR3 bases are TGTGCCAGCAGTGCTGGGGGGAGTTATGGCTACACCTTC.